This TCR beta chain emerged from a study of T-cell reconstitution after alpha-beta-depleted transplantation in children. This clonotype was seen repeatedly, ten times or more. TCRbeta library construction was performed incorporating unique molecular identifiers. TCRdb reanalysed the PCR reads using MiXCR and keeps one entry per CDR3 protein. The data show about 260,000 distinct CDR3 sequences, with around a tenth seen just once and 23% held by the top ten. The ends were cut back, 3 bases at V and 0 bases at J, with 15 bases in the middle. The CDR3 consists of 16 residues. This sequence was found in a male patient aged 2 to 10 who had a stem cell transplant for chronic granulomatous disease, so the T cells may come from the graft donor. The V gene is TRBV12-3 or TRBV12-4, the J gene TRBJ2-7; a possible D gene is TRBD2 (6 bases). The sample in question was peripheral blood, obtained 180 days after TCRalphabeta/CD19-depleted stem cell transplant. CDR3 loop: CASSFSPSEVSYEQYF. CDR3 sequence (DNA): TGTGCCAGCAGTTTCAGTCCTAGCGAAGTCTCCTACGAGCAGTACTTC.